This TCR beta chain was recovered during a study of T cells in Graves' hyperthyroidism and ophthalmopathy. The CDR3 contains 15 residues. V was shortened by 4 bases and J by 5 bases, with 18 bases between the two germline ends. General observations from the study: Model output signaled ophthalmopathy a median approximately 6 months ahead of onset. Blood also carried most thyroid clonotypes expanded above 0.001.

The sample holds many counts of this clonotype. Its specificity is unknown. From RNA transcripts, TCR beta CDR3 regions were amplified. First-round RT-PCR targeting the TCR CDR3 was performed with the HTBI primer set. TCRdb processed the multiplex PCR reads anew with MiXCR; each CDR3 protein has one entry. In the table there are under 350,000 distinct CDR3 sequences, over 15% of which are singletons. The V call is TRBV12-3 or TRBV12-4, the J call TRBJ2-7; maybe TRBD2 (5 bases). The sequence was obtained from a woman in her fifties or sixties with Graves' ophthalmopathy. Sample: blood. Written as DNA, the CDR3 is TGTGCCAGCAGTTCATTAGTCGTCAGGAGGCACGAGCAGTACTTC. Amino acid sequence: CASSSLVVRRHEQYF.